This section outlines one TCR beta chain sequence together with its context. This clone was counted only a few times. Its cognate antigen has yet to be identified. The input lacks base qualities; no much larger clone sits a single base away. From each donor, a single peripheral blood sample of approximately 110 mL on average was drawn into heparinised tubes. A BD FACSAria II and a panel including CD45RO, CCR7, CD25, CD127, CD95 and CD27 were used to sort naive, central memory, regulatory and stem cell-like memory CD4+ T cells. All sorted populations exceeded 98% purity. PBMCs were isolated immediately by Lymphoprep density gradient centrifugation and stained directly without culture. So that batch effects would be minimized, each experiment stained and sorted samples in pairs, pairing one healthy donor with one patient. The germline V gene supplies CDR1 SQVTM and CDR2 ANQGSEA. The CDR3 has 15 amino acids, counting the end cysteine and phenylalanine. Only CDR3 DNA remains: 45 bases, in frame from the first base.

This entry belongs to a study of beta chain features in type 1 diabetes (dated by TCRdb to the late 2010s). In terms of the full investigation: Patients and healthy donors did not differ in mean age, gender distribution, total cell number or subset yield. Across all samples, about 110 million sorted cells were examined, and cell number per subset correlated strongly with RNA yield. In the study, TCRB repertoires of sorted circulating CD4+ T cell subsets from recently diagnosed type 1 diabetes patients were compared with those of matched healthy donors. Whereas all 28 donors provided naive and central memory subsets, regulatory and stem cell-like memory subsets were isolated from just 8 patients and about eight healthy donors. Overall study outcomes, separate from this receptor: Because cDNA was sequenced instead of genomic DNA, highly expressing activated cells could be over-represented, though the groups showed no difference in activation or CD3 levels. Shorter templates might have been favored by PCR, but patient and control samples were amplified and corrected together, so both groups would have been affected equally by any skew. Type 1 diabetes patients showed a moderate but significant shortening of TCRB CDR3 length in all four CD4+ subsets. Naive, central memory and regulatory TCRB repertoires appeared to be more alike among patients than among healthy donors. Because the HLA sub-analyses included only small numbers of individuals, any influence of HLA type on TCRB rearrangement was left unresolved. At VDJ recombination sites, patients with type 1 diabetes made fewer insertions and deleted more nucleotides, a pattern implying thymic rearrangement abnormalities.

The entire isolated RNA was reverse transcribed using the High Capacity cDNA Reverse Transcription Kit, and thus expressed TCRB transcripts were sequenced. Deep immunoSEQ sequencing was applied to naive, central memory and regulatory T cell samples, giving an average of approximately 3.8 million total reads per sample. After sorted cells were lysed in RLT buffer, RNA was extracted with DNase-treated RNeasy Micro or Mini kits, with the choice depending on cell number. To prevent cross-contamination, each cell subset was processed individually, whereas patient and healthy donor samples were processed jointly. The immunoSEQ multiplex PCR was used to amplify TCRB sequences from cDNA, yielding 87-bp fragments that span the CDR3 region. The amplicons were sequenced using the Illumina HiSeq platform. The source study handled its data this way. Synthetic template baselines were used to correct PCR bias computationally, reads within Hamming distance 2 were collapsed, and singletons that could not be merged were discarded. Reads were aligned against IMGT so that V, D and J genes, CDR3 length and insertions or deletions at six rearrangement sites could be assigned. Clonotype counts were normalized to sorted cell number within each subset before computing true diversity and Gini coefficients with the tcR R package. The overlap coefficient, calculated on TCRB nucleotide sequences, was used to quantify repertoire sharing. Imported from immuneACCESS, the table was reduced by TCRdb to in-frame sequences with V and J called. These copies leave out some clones; in studies compared against another copy, an unresolved V gene accounts for under half, and the cause of the remainder is not known. Clonal size and the V and J genes are those of that table, whereas D and trimming came from the DNA. This sample comprises 140,000 to 150,000 clones, about 44% of them detected only once. The ten largest clones capture roughly 0.4% of the sample.

The sequenced sample was Tregs from blood. The label giving this sample's cell subset or site can be read as: regulatory CD4+ T cells. The chain employs TRBV29-1 and TRBJ2-1; D gene: possibly TRBD2, on 6 matching bases. This receptor was obtained from a young man in good health. The CDR3 reads as follows: CSPLGLTSSYNEQFF. The DNA reads TGCAGTCCACTGGGACTGACGAGCTCCTACAATGAGCAGTTCTTC.